The clone carrying this T cell receptor (beta chain) has ten or more counts. Its target is not known. The source of the sample is a study of Graves' ophthalmopathy and Graves' hyperthyroidism. Study-wide results and caveats: Blood repertoires reportedly contained most expanded thyroid clonotypes above 0.001 frequency.

Patients were left out if they had other autoimmune diseases, uncontrolled infections, pregnancy or lactation. PBMCs stemmed from over 8.5 ml of fresh peripheral blood. RNA served as the template for amplifying TCR beta CDR3 regions. Second-round multiplex PCR came after a first-round RT-PCR that employed HTBI primers. TCRdb analysed the multiplex PCR reads with MiXCR anew, one entry per CDR3 protein. This sample has approximately 500,000 distinct CDR3 sequences; roughly 14% occur once, and the top ten carry 9.8%. This clonotype originated in a woman in her 30s with Graves' ophthalmopathy. Sequences were obtained from blood.

The CDR3 nucleotides read TGCGCCAGCAGCCACGGGGCCGAGCAGTACTTC. Amino acid sequence: CASSHGAEQYF. The chain joins TRBV4-1 to TRBJ2-7; D is possibly TRBD1 or TRBD2 (5 bases each). Germline V gene lookup returns CDR1 MGHRA and CDR2 YSYEKL. V was clipped by 3 bases and J by 6 bases, with 6 bases between them. The CDR3 covers 11 residues.